This TCR beta chain came from a study of T cell responses to AZD1222 COVID-19 vaccine. CDR1 SGDLS and CDR2 YYNGEE come from the germline V gene. The CDR3 contains 15 residues. Trimming at V came to 2 bases and at J to 3 bases, leaving 5 bases not matched to a gene. Findings of the study overall: Researchers took repertoire samples only after the peak T cell response had come.

On this clone itself: Its antigen is not known.

Assay used: immunoSEQ multiplex PCR; TCRdb lists only in-frame clones, some missing. The repertoire holds 130,000 or so clones, with more than 80% as singletons. This receptor was taken from an adult in good health. This material consisted of peripheral blood, taken on day 0 of MenACWY control vaccination. V is TRBV9 and J is TRBJ2-3; 8 bases fit TRBD2. CDR3: CASSVSGGGTDTQYF. CDR3 coding DNA: TGTGCCAGCAGCGTGAGCGGGGGAGGGACAGATACGCAGTATTTT.